This is a list of T cell receptor beta chains from one sample in a study of T cells in Graves' hyperthyroidism and ophthalmopathy. TCRdb ran MiXCR on the multiplex PCR reads and lists one entry per CDR3 protein. In the table there are about 380,000 distinct CDR3 sequences, around a sixth of which are singletons. The sample taken for sequencing was blood. These receptors were collected from a man aged 18-30 years with Graves' ophthalmopathy. CDR3s leave out the opening cysteine and the closing phenylalanine or tryptophan. Fields, in order: clone size, J gene, V gene, CDR3 protein. A clone size is listed for some rows: how often the clone was seen (once, few, many), or a class if it is expanded.

abundance: -
j_gene: TRBJ2-4
v_gene: TRBV11-1
CDR3aa: ASSLVYGAKNIQY

abundance: few
j_gene: TRBJ2-5
v_gene: TRBV10-3
CDR3aa: AIRGDRVRETQY

abundance: many
j_gene: TRBJ2-5
v_gene: TRBV7-3
CDR3aa: ASSLRAPGLAVQETQY

abundance: many
j_gene: TRBJ2-7
v_gene: TRBV5-1
CDR3aa: ASRGDISYEQY

abundance: -
j_gene: TRBJ1-5
v_gene: TRBV6-1
CDR3aa: ASKFSVEQRWQDQPQH

abundance: few
j_gene: TRBJ1-4
v_gene: TRBV5-6
CDR3aa: ASSLRGLKEKLF

abundance: many
j_gene: TRBJ2-5
v_gene: TRBV11-2
CDR3aa: ASSLSVQTQETQY

abundance: -
j_gene: TRBJ1-6
v_gene: TRBV11-2
CDR3aa: ASSSSGSSYNSPLH

abundance: -
j_gene: TRBJ2-3
v_gene: TRBV5-8
CDR3aa: ASITRGTDTQY

abundance: hyperexpanded
j_gene: TRBJ2-1
v_gene: TRBV7-8
CDR3aa: ASSLASLAGEQF

abundance: many
j_gene: TRBJ1-1
v_gene: TRBV9
CDR3aa: ASSAGQGARTEAF

abundance: many
j_gene: TRBJ2-3
v_gene: TRBV5-1
CDR3aa: ASSPSGGAADTQY

abundance: many
j_gene: TRBJ1-1
v_gene: TRBV9
CDR3aa: ASSVGQGENTEAF

abundance: many
j_gene: TRBJ2-3
v_gene: TRBV3-1
CDR3aa: ASSWTSGTTDTQY

abundance: few
j_gene: TRBJ2-3
v_gene: TRBV29-1
CDR3aa: SVEGIEKPYSTDTQY

abundance: -
j_gene: TRBJ1-4
v_gene: TRBV12-3/TRBV12-4
CDR3aa: ASRPGEGEKLF

abundance: many
j_gene: TRBJ2-3
v_gene: TRBV28
CDR3aa: ASTSPPTDTQY

abundance: -
j_gene: TRBJ1-6
v_gene: TRBV24-1
CDR3aa: ATSAGGIFQSPLH

abundance: -
j_gene: TRBJ2-2
v_gene: TRBV3-1
CDR3aa: ASSRYGSGGDTGELF

abundance: many
j_gene: TRBJ1-2
v_gene: TRBV27
CDR3aa: ASSSGRGTYANYGYT

abundance: many
j_gene: TRBJ2-7
v_gene: TRBV11-2
CDR3aa: ASSLVEAYEQY

abundance: -
j_gene: TRBJ1-4
v_gene: TRBV12-3/TRBV12-4
CDR3aa: ASSGQALNEKLF

abundance: many
j_gene: TRBJ1-4
v_gene: TRBV7-6
CDR3aa: ASSGDGTGNEKLF

abundance: few
j_gene: TRBJ2-7
v_gene: TRBV10-2
CDR3aa: ASSEAKVLPRSSYEQY

abundance: -
j_gene: TRBJ1-4
v_gene: TRBV4-1
CDR3aa: ASSPSGPNEKLF

abundance: medium-sized
j_gene: TRBJ2-1
v_gene: TRBV11-2
CDR3aa: ASSFVHEQF

abundance: -
j_gene: TRBJ2-1
v_gene: TRBV19
CDR3aa: ASRTEGLAGDSSYNEQF

abundance: many
j_gene: TRBJ2-7
v_gene: TRBV7-2
CDR3aa: ASSLPGQVFYEQY

abundance: -
j_gene: TRBJ1-4
v_gene: TRBV6-2/TRBV6-3
CDR3aa: ASSSQGTYEKLF